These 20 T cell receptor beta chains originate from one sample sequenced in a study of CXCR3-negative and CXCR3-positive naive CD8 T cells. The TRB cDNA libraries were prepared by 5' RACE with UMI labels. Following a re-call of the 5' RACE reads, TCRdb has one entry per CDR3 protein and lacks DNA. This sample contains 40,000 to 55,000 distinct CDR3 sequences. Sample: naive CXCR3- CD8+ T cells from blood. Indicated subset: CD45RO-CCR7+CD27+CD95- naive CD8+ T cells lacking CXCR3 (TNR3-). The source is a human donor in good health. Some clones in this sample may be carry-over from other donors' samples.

The CDR3 loop is CASSQALRGDTQYF. V and J are TRBV4-3 and TRBJ2-3; TCRdb's assignment of TRBD1 cannot be checked, as there is no DNA. The germline CDR1 and CDR2 sequences are LGHNA and YSLEER. This CDR3 spans 14 amino acids.

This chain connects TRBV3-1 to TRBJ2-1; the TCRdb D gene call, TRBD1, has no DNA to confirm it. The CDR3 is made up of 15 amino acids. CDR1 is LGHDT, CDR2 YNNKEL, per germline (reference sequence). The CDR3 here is CASRNREAGTMEQFF.

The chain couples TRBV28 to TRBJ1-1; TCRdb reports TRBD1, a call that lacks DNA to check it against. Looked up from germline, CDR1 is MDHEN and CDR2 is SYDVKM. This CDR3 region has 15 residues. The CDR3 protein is CASSFRTGYYTEAFF.

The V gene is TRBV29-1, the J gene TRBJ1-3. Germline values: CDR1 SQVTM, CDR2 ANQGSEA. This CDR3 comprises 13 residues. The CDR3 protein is CSVESDSGNTIYF.

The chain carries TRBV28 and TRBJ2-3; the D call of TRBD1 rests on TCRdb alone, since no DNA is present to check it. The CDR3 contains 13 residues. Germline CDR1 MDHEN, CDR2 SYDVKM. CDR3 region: CASISGHDDTQYF.

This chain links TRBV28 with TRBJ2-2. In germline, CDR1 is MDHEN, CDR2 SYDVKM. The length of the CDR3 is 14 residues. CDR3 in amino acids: CASIRDGNTGELFF.

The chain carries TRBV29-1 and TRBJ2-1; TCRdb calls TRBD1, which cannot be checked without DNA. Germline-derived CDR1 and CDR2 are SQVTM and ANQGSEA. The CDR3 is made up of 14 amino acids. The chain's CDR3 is CSPLLTEIYNEQFF.

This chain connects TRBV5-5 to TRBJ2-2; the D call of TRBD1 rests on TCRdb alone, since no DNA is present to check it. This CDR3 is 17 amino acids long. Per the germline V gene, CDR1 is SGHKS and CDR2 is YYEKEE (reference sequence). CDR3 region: CASSLDGTLPATGELFF.

CDR3 amino acids: CASSGAAGQFF. This sequence joins TRBV9 and TRBJ2-1; TCRdb reports TRBD1, a call that lacks DNA to check it against. The CDR3 extends over 11 amino acids. Germline V CDR1 and CDR2: SGDLS, YYNGEE.

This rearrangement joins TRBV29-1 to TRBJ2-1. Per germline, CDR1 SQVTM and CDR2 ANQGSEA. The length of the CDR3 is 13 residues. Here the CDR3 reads CSVDGIPLDEQFF.

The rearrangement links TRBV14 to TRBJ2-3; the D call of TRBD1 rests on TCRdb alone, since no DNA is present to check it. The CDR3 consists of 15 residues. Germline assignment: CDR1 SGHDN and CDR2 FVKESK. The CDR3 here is CASSHLGPSTDTQYF.

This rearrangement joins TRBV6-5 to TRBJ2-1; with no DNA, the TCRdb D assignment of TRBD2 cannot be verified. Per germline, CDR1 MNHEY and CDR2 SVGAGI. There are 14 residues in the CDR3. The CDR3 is CASSLGLGYNEQFF.

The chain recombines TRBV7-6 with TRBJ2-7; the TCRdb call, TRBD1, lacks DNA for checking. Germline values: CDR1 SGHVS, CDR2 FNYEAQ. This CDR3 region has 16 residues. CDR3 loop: CASSSPLQGSGYEQYF.

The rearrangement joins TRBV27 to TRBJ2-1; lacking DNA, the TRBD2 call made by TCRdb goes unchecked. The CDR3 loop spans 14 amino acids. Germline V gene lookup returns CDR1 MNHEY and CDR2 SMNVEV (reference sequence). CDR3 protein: CASSFSGGANEQFF.

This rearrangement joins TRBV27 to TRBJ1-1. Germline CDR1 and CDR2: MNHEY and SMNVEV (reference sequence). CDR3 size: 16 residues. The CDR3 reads CASSFRLSSLNTEAFF.

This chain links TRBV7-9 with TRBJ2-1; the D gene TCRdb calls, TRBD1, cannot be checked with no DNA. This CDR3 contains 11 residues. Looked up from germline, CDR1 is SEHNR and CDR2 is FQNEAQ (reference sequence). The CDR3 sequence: CASSPGQEQFF.

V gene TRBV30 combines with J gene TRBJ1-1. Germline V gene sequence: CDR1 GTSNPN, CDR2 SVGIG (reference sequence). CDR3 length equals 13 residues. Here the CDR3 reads CAWSVGGTTEAFF.

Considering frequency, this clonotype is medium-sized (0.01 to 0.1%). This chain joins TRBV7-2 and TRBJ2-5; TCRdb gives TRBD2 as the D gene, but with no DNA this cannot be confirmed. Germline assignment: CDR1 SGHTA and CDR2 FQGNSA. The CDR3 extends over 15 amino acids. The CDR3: CASRTWVAGFGTQYF.

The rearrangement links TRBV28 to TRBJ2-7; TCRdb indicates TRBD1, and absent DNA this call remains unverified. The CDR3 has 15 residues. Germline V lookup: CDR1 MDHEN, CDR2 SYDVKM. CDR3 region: CASNLGGTGYGEQYF.

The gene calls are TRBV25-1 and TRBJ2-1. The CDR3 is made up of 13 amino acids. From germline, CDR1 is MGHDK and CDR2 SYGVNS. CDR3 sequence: CASSVGHYNEQFF.